This T cell receptor beta chain was captured in a study of a mutant IDH1 vaccine in newly diagnosed glioma. Turning to the study itself: Treatment recipients were approximately 60% male and about 40% female, and their mean age was roughly 44 years. Week 35 was assigned to visit V12, and week 47 was assigned to visit V13. Study-wide findings and caveats: Whatever changes occurred in top peripheral T cell clonotypes seemed unrelated to pseudoprogression.

As to time point: week 47, end of study. The vaccine gave 300 ug of a 20-mer mutant IDH1 peptide subcutaneously per dose. The vaccination schedule gave patients eight doses in weeks 1, 3, 5, 7, 11, 15, 19 and 23. This clone showed up just once. As yet, its antigen is unknown. Looked up from germline, CDR1 is SGHRS and CDR2 is YFSETQ. This CDR3 is built from 15 residues. With 4 bases removed from V and 0 bases from J, the gap between germline ends came to 8 bases. Sequencing was performed with immunoSEQ multiplex PCR; in TCRdb, only in-frame clones are kept and a portion is missing. The table lists tens of thousands of clones, 83% of them singletons.

The sequence came from a woman in her 50s with glioma. The specimen was PBMCs, collected from a glioma patient whose treatment included an IDH1 peptide vaccine. The V and J genes are TRBV5-1 and TRBJ2-6; D not certain. The CDR3 region has the DNA TGCGCCAGCAGCCTACAAGTCTCTGGGGCCAACGTCCTGACTTTC. Protein: CASSLQVSGANVLTF. Variable domain in full (rest from reference TRBV5-1 and TRBJ2-6): KAGVTQTPRYLIKTRGQQVTLSCSPISGHRSVSWYQQTPGQGLQFLFEYFSETQRNKGNFPGRFSGRQFSNSRSEMNVSTLELGDSALYLCASSLQVSGANVLTFGAGSRLTVL.